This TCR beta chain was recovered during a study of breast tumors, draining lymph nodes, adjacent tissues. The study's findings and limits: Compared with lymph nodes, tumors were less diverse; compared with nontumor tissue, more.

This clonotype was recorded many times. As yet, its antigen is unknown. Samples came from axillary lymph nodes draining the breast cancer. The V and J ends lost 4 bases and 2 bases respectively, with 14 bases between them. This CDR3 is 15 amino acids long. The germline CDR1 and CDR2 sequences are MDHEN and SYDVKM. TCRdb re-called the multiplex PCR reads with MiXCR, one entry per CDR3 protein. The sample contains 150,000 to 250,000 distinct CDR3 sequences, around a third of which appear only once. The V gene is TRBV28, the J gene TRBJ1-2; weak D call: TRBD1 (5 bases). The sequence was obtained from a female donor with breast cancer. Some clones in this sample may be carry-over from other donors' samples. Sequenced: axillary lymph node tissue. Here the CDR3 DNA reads TGTGCCAGCAGTTCCGTGGGGGTGGGCAACTATGGCTACACCTTC. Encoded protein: CASSSVGVGNYGYTF.